Listed below are T cell receptor beta chains from one sample, sequenced in a study of early T cells in non-severe SARS-CoV-2 infection. TCRdb independently ran MiXCR on the 5' RACE reads; one entry per CDR3 protein. This table holds fewer than 100,000 distinct CDR3 sequences, more than 9% found once. Sequencing was done on a sample of whole blood. Receptors originate from an adult who was a healthcare worker with PCR-confirmed SARS-CoV-2 infection or an uninfected control (not recorded which). CDR3s include the opening cysteine and the closing phenylalanine or tryptophan. D genes are given only for firm matches. Only part of the rows carry a size: once, few, many, or a class if the clone is expanded.

CDR3 length	clone size	D gene	V gene	J gene	CDR3 protein	CDR3 DNA
13	few	NA	TRBV5-1	TRBJ1-1	CASSLLVGREAFF	TGCGCCAGCAGCTTGCTGGTAGGCCGTGAAGCTTTCTTT
17	few	NA	TRBV27	TRBJ2-1	CASSFPNGVSSYNEQIF	TGTGCCAGCAGTTTCCCGAATGGGGTCAGCTCCTACAATGAGCAGATCTTC
15	many	NA	TRBV27	TRBJ1-2	CASSPGYGVEYGYTF	TGTGCCAGCAGTCCCGGATACGGGGTGGAGTACGGCTACACCTTC
12	NA	NA	TRBV6-1	TRBJ2-7	CASSEGRYEQYF	TGTGCCAGCAGTGAAGGCAGGTACGAGCAGTACTTC
13	NA	NA	TRBV4-1	TRBJ2-7	CASSPAISYEQYF	TGCGCCAGCAGCCCGGCCATCTCCTACGAGCAGTACTTC
17	many	NA	TRBV7-9	TRBJ2-2	CASSRGALPFLAGELFF	TGTGCCAGCAGCCGGGGCGCCTTGCCTTTTTTGGCCGGGGAGCTGTTTTTT
16	NA	NA	TRBV5-1	TRBJ2-2	CASSHQGIQSSGELFF	TGCGCCAGCAGCCACCAGGGGATACAATCCTCCGGGGAGCTGTTTTTT
14	many	TRBD2	TRBV5-4	TRBJ2-3	CASSRTSGTDTQYF	TGTGCCAGCAGCCGAACTAGCGGCACAGATACGCAGTATTTT
13	many	NA	TRBV12-3/TRBV12-4	TRBJ2-2	CATKGRASGELFF	TGTGCCACAAAGGGGCGTGCAAGCGGGGAGCTGTTTTTT
18	NA	NA	TRBV18	TRBJ2-3	CASSPPSPRARAADTQYF	TGTGCCAGCTCACCACCGTCCCCCAGAGCTCGGGCCGCAGATACGCAGTATTTT
13	few	NA	TRBV20-1	TRBJ2-7	CSARTPQVYEQYF	TGCAGTGCTAGGACTCCGCAAGTCTACGAGCAGTACTTC
14	few	NA	TRBV7-8	TRBJ1-1	CASSLVVSAVEVFF	TGTGCCAGCAGCTTAGTGGTGAGCGCTGTTGAAGTTTTCTTT
16	many	NA	TRBV7-2	TRBJ2-2	CASSLARRAQTGELFF	TGTGCCAGCAGCTTAGCGCGGAGGGCTCAGACCGGGGAGCTGTTTTTT
16	many	NA	TRBV18	TRBJ2-2	CASSPSARPDTGELFF	TGTGCCAGCTCACCAAGTGCCAGGCCCGACACCGGGGAGCTGTTTTTT
15	NA	NA	TRBV5-8	TRBJ2-1	CASSFQVGPYNEQFF	TGTGCCAGCAGCTTTCAGGTCGGGCCCTACAATGAGCAGTTCTTC
16	NA	NA	TRBV18	TRBJ1-1	CASSPTFPLMNTEAFF	TGTGCCAGCTCACCTACTTTCCCACTAATGAACACTGAAGCTTTCTTT
13	many	NA	TRBV10-3	TRBJ1-5	CAISNREDQPQHF	TGTGCCATCAGTAACAGGGAGGATCAGCCCCAGCATTTT
14	many	NA	TRBV6-1	TRBJ2-7	CASSDRSGGYEQYF	TGTGCCAGCAGTGACAGGTCCGGGGGCTACGAGCAGTACTTC
13	few	TRBD2	TRBV20-1	TRBJ2-1	CSAPGLAGYEQFF	TGCAGTGCACCGGGACTAGCGGGCTATGAGCAGTTCTTC
16	few	NA	TRBV28	TRBJ1-5	CASSLLTRTDNQPQHF	TGTGCCAGCAGTTTATTAACTCGGACCGACAATCAGCCCCAGCATTTT
13	many	TRBD2	TRBV28	TRBJ2-2	CASRREHTGELFF	TGTGCCAGCAGGCGGGAGCACACCGGGGAGCTGTTTTTT
17	NA	NA	TRBV7-9	TRBJ2-3	CASSPPGEGRFSDTQYF	TGTGCCAGCAGCCCCCCCGGAGAGGGTCGGTTCTCAGATACGCAGTATTTT
15	NA	TRBD2	TRBV7-7	TRBJ2-5	CASSSTSGGQETQYF	TGTGCCAGCAGCTCGACTAGCGGGGGGCAAGAGACCCAGTACTTC
15	many	TRBD2	TRBV20-1	TRBJ2-1	CSFREPGTSGRRQFF	TGCAGTTTCCGGGAACCCGGGACTAGCGGGAGGCGGCAGTTCTTC
19	NA	TRBD1	TRBV7-9	TRBJ2-7	CASSLAPEDRGSLRYEQYF	TGTGCCAGCAGCTTAGCGCCGGAAGACAGGGGGTCACTACGTTACGAGCAGTACTTC
13	few	TRBD1	TRBV28	TRBJ2-7	CASRIQGRYEQYF	TGTGCCAGCAGGATACAGGGGCGCTACGAGCAGTACTTC
14	NA	TRBD2	TRBV3-1	TRBJ2-4	CASSRGLAQNIQYF	TGTGCCAGCAGCCGGGGACTAGCGCAAAACATTCAGTACTTC
12	few	NA	TRBV28	TRBJ2-7	CASKGSNYEQYF	TGTGCCAGCAAGGGATCCAACTACGAGCAGTACTTC
14	NA	TRBD2	TRBV10-3	TRBJ2-5	CAISSSGDIETQYF	TGTGCCATCAGTAGTAGCGGGGACATAGAGACCCAGTACTTC
11	many	NA	TRBV10-3	TRBJ2-7	CAIENEYEQYF	TGTGCCATCGAAAATGAGTACGAGCAGTACTTC
15	once	NA	TRBV9	TRBJ2-3	CASGVDGGTTDTQYF	TGTGCCAGCGGCGTAGATGGGGGAACCACAGATACGCAGTATTTT
12	many	NA	TRBV29-1	TRBJ1-2	CSVVEFAYGYTF	TGCAGCGTGGTGGAGTTCGCTTATGGCTACACCTTC
15	many	NA	TRBV9	TRBJ2-4	CASSVGEKGKNIQYF	TGTGCCAGCAGCGTAGGGGAGAAGGGCAAAAACATTCAGTACTTC
19	NA	TRBD1	TRBV7-2	TRBJ2-6	CASSRLGQGAPSGANVLTF	TGTGCCAGCAGCCGATTGGGACAGGGAGCCCCCTCTGGGGCCAACGTCCTGACTTTC
15	many	TRBD2	TRBV18	TRBJ2-1	CASSGISGGGNEQFF	TGTGCCAGCTCAGGGATTTCTGGCGGGGGGAATGAGCAGTTCTTC
13	NA	NA	TRBV28	TRBJ2-5	CAISKSGIGTQYF	TGTGCCATCTCCAAATCCGGGATAGGGACCCAGTACTTC
15	NA	NA	TRBV13	TRBJ2-1	CASSFAIGGYNEQFF	TGTGCCAGCAGCTTCGCCATTGGGGGCTACAATGAGCAGTTCTTC
15	many	NA	TRBV28	TRBJ2-1	CASSLGGNPYNEQFF	TGTGCCAGCAGTTTAGGAGGGAACCCTTACAATGAGCAGTTCTTC
15	many	NA	TRBV5-1	TRBJ2-1	CASSLSPGDHNEQFF	TGCGCCAGCAGCTTGTCGCCCGGGGACCACAATGAGCAGTTCTTC
14	NA	NA	TRBV2	TRBJ2-3	CASRYGRGADTQYF	TGTGCCAGCAGATACGGGAGAGGGGCAGATACGCAGTATTTT
12	many	TRBD1	TRBV28	TRBJ1-4	CASSLDRAKLFF	TGTGCCAGCAGTTTAGACAGGGCAAAACTGTTTTTT
16	NA	NA	TRBV5-1	TRBJ2-3	CASSLAAGSSTDTQYF	TGCGCCAGCAGCTTGGCCGCAGGGTCTAGCACAGATACGCAGTATTTT
14	many	TRBD2	TRBV20-1	TRBJ2-5	CSFSGLAGVGTQYF	TGCAGCTTCTCGGGACTAGCGGGAGTTGGGACCCAGTACTTC
15	many	NA	TRBV21-1	TRBJ2-7	CASSKTLASSYEQYF	TGTGCCAGCAGCAAAACCCTTGCGAGCTCCTACGAGCAGTACTTC
14	few	NA	TRBV6-1	TRBJ1-5	CATRQALGNQPQHF	TGTGCCACCCGGCAGGCGTTGGGCAATCAGCCCCAGCATTTT
14	many	NA	TRBV6-2/TRBV6-3	TRBJ2-1	CASSLESGYNEQFF	TGTGCCAGCAGTCTGGAGTCGGGGTACAATGAGCAGTTCTTC
12	many	TRBD1	TRBV19	TRBJ1-1	CASSLNRGEAFF	TGTGCCAGTAGTTTAAACAGGGGAGAAGCTTTCTTT
13	many	TRBD2	TRBV20-1	TRBJ2-7	CSAATSGTYEQYF	TGCAGTGCTGCGACTAGCGGGACCTACGAGCAGTACTTC
17	many	TRBD2	TRBV6-2/TRBV6-3	TRBJ2-3	CASSYSDLAGGPRTQYF	TGTGCCAGCAGTTACTCTGACCTAGCGGGAGGGCCCCGTACGCAGTATTTT
15	many	TRBD1	TRBV7-8	TRBJ1-1	CASSEAGGAWTEAFF	TGTGCCAGCAGCGAAGCAGGGGGCGCATGGACTGAAGCTTTCTTT
13	NA	NA	TRBV5-3	TRBJ1-1	CARRLGKNTEAFF	TGTGCCAGAAGATTGGGGAAAAACACTGAAGCTTTCTTT
12	NA	NA	TRBV18	TRBJ2-7	CASSPTTREQYF	TGTGCCAGCTCACCTACGACCCGGGAGCAGTACTTC
11	many	NA	TRBV18	TRBJ2-3	CASSFTDTQYF	TGTGCCAGCTCATTCACAGATACGCAGTATTTT
16	many	TRBD1	TRBV7-2	TRBJ1-3	CASSLFGQGPGNTIYF	TGTGCCAGCAGCTTATTCGGACAGGGGCCGGGAAACACCATATATTTT
15	few	TRBD1	TRBV7-2	TRBJ1-5	CASSLISGGNQPQHF	TGTGCCAGCAGCTTAATATCAGGGGGAAATCAGCCCCAGCATTTT
16	many	NA	TRBV7-9	TRBJ2-7	CASSSARDEWSYEQYF	TGTGCCAGCAGCTCAGCCAGGGACGAGTGGTCCTACGAGCAGTACTTC
12	many	NA	TRBV19	TRBJ2-3	CASNEGTDTQYF	TGTGCCAGTAATGAGGGGACAGATACGCAGTATTTT
14	NA	NA	TRBV20-1	TRBJ1-6	CSASRGPKDSPLHF	TGCAGTGCTAGTCGGGGGCCTAAGGATTCACCCCTCCACTTT